This T cell receptor beta chain was identified in a study of blood T cell repertoires in COVID-19. About the research overall: From the United States, Italy and Spain came samples of acute and convalescent COVID-19. PBMCs, B-cell-depleted T cells, or T cells were the source of the cDNA or gDNA that made up the material.

CDR3 length: 15 amino acids. Per germline, CDR1 MNHEY and CDR2 SMNVEV (reference sequence). V was pared by 3 bases and J by 3 bases, with 6 bases of the junction left unmatched. Profiling relied on immunoSEQ multiplex PCR, and the TCRdb table lists in-frame clones only, not all of them. The table lists around 60,000 clones, 80% to 90% of them singletons. The material sequenced was peripheral blood. This chain uses TRBV27 with TRBJ2-3; 7 positions agree with TRBD2. The receptor was derived from a human donor with active COVID-19. The donor label of this sample is uncertain. The CDR3 loop reads CASSFGGGKTDTQYF. The CDR3 DNA is TGTGCCAGCAGTTTTGGCGGGGGAAAAACAGATACGCAGTATTTT.